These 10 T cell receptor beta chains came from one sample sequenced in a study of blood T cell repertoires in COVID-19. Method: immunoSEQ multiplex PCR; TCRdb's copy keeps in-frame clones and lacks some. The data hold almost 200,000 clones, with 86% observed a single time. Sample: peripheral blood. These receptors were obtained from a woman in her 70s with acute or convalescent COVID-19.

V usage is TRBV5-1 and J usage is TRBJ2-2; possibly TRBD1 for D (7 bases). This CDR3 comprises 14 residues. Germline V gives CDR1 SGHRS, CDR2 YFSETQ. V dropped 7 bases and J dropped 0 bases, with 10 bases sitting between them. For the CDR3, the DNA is TGCGCCAGCGCGGGACAGACGAACACCGGGGAGCTGTTTTTT. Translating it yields CASAGQTNTGELFF.

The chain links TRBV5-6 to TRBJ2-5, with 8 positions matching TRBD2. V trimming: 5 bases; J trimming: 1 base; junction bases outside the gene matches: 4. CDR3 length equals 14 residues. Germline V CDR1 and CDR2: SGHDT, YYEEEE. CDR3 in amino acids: CASSRREGQETQYF. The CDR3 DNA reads TGTGCCAGCAGTCGACGGGAGGGCCAAGAGACCCAGTACTTC.

The CDR3 DNA sequence: TGTGCCAGCAGCGTAGCGGACAGGTGGCGGACCGGGGAGCTGTTTTTT. Residues: CASSVADRWRTGELFF. The genes are TRBV9 and TRBJ2-2; 7 bases are a match to TRBD1. CDR3 length: 16 amino acids. Unmatched junction bases numbered 7, after V lost 0 bases and J lost 5 bases. Per the germline V gene, CDR1 is SGDLS and CDR2 is YYNGEE.

CDR3 sequence: CATSDPTSGKVYEQYF. CDR3 in DNA: TGTGCCACCAGTGACCCGACTAGCGGGAAGGTCTACGAGCAGTACTTC. The J gene is TRBJ2-7, the V gene TRBV24-1, with 11 bases lining up with TRBD2. V shed 4 bases, J shed 3 bases, and the junction held 7 bases outside the gene matches. CDR1 and CDR2 from the germline V gene are KGHDR and SFDVKD. There are 16 residues in the CDR3.

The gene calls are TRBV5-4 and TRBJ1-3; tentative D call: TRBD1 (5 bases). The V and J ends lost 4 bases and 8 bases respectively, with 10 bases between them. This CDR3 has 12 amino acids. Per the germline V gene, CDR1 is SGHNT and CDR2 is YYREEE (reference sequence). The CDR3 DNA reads TGTGCCAGCAGCAATGCAGGGCACACCATATATTTT. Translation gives CASSNAGHTIYF.

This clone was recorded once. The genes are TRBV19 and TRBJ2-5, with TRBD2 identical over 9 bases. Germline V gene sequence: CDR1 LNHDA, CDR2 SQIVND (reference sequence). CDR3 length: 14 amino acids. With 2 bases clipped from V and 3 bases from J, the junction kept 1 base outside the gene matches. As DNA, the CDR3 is TGTGCCAGTAGTATACTAGCGGGAAAAGAGACCCAGTACTTC. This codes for CASSILAGKETQYF. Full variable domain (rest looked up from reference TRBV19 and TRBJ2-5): DGGITQSPKYLFRKEGQNVTLSCEQNLNHDAMYWYRQDPGQGLRLIYYSQIVNDFQKGDIAEGYSVSREKKESFPLTVTSAQKNPTAFYLCASSILAGKETQYFGPGTRLLVL.

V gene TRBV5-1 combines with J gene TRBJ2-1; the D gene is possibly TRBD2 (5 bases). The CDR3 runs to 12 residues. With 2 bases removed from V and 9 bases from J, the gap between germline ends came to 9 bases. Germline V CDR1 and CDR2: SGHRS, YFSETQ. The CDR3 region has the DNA TGCGCCAGCAGCTTTCCGGGGAGTGAGCAGTTCTTC. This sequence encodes CASSFPGSEQFF.

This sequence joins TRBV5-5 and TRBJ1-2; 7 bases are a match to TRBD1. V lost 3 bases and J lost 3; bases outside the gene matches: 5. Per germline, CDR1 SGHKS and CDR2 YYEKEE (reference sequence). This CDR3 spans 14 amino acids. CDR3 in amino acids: CASSSLTGDYGYTF. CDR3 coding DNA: TGTGCCAGCAGCTCTTTAACAGGGGACTATGGCTACACCTTC.

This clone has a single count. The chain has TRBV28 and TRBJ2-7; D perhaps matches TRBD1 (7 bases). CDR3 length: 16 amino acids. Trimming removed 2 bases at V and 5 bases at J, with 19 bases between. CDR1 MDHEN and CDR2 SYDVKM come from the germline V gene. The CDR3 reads CASSLGRAGGGNEQYF. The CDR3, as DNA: TGTGCCAGCAGTTTAGGGCGGGCAGGGGGAGGAAACGAGCAGTACTTC.

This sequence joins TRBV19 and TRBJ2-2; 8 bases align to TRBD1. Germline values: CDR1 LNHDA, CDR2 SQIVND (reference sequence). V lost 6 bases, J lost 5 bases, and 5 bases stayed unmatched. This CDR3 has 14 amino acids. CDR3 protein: CASSITGGTGELFF. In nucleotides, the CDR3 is TGTGCCAGTAGCATTACAGGGGGGACCGGGGAGCTGTTTTTT.